This passage covers 27 T cell receptor beta chains from one sample sequenced in a study of Ad26.COV2.S vaccination and SARS-CoV-2 variants. Treatment described: around 19 received Ad26.COV2.S at low or high dose, single or two shots; several received placebo; per-sample allocation not given. After the first vaccine or placebo injection, samples were drawn on day 63. Repertoires were generated with immunoSEQ multiplex PCR, while TCRdb's copy carries only in-frame clones and drops some. The table has roughly 380,000 clones, around nine tenths seen once; the top ten hold 3.5% to 4%. This sample comprised peripheral blood, obtained in a trial of Ad26.COV2.S vaccine versus placebo. These receptors were taken from a person between 18 and 65 years old who received the Ad26.COV2.S COVID-19 vaccine or a placebo.

This clone occurred once. V and J are TRBV6-5 and TRBJ1-3; maybe TRBD1 (5 bases). CDR3 length: 13 residues. CDR1 and CDR2 from the germline V gene are MNHEY and SVGAGI. V lost 6 bases and J lost 4, with 10 bases in between. The CDR3 region has the DNA TGTGCCAGCAGCCGGGACCCCGGAAACACCATATATTTT. Its protein is CASSRDPGNTIYF.

The chain carries TRBV4-3 and TRBJ1-6; TRBD1 is a possible D gene (5 bases). V was trimmed by 1 base and J by 7 bases, leaving 11 bases between them. This CDR3 spans 15 amino acids. Germline V CDR1 and CDR2: LGHNA, YSLEER. The CDR3: CASSQGQIPNSPLHF. The CDR3 region has the DNA TGCGCCAGCAGCCAAGGACAGATCCCCAATTCACCCCTCCACTTT.

V gene TRBV5-1 combines with J gene TRBJ2-1; TRBD1 matches 10 bases. V shed 6 bases, J shed 5 bases, and the junction held 5 bases outside the gene matches. The germline gives CDR1 SGHRS, CDR2 YFSETQ. The CDR3 covers 14 residues. The CDR3 loop reads CASTRQGADNEQFF. CDR3 DNA: TGCGCCAGCACCCGACAGGGGGCAGACAATGAGCAGTTCTTC.

This clone was seen only a few times. V is TRBV7-9 and J is TRBJ2-7; D is possibly TRBD2 (6 bases). Germline lookup yields CDR1 SEHNR and CDR2 FQNEAQ (reference sequence). This CDR3 contains 16 residues. The germline V and J ends were trimmed by 3 bases and 0 bases, with 15 bases remaining between them. The CDR3 protein is CASSFPEGLSSYEQYF. The CDR3 DNA sequence: TGTGCCAGCAGCTTCCCGGAGGGGTTGAGCTCCTACGAGCAGTACTTC. Variable domain in full (rest from reference TRBV7-9 and TRBJ2-7): DTGVSQNPRHKITKRGQNVTFRCDPISEHNRLYWYRQTLGQGPEFLTYFQNEAQLEKSRLLSDRFSAERPKGSFSTLEIQRTEQGDSAMYLCASSFPEGLSSYEQYFGPGTRLTVT.

The chain couples TRBV2 to TRBJ2-2; TRBD2 agrees at 8 bases. This CDR3 has 15 residues. The V gene's germline CDR1 is SNHLY and CDR2 FYNNEI. Trimming at V came to 4 bases and at J to 1 base, leaving 2 bases not matched to a gene. The CDR3 loop reads CASSVLAGNTGELFF. Here the CDR3 DNA reads TGTGCCAGCAGTGTTCTAGCGGGGAACACCGGGGAGCTGTTTTTT. The full variable domain, its missing parts supplied by reference TRBV2 and TRBJ2-2, is EPEVTQTPSHQVTQMGQEVILRCVPISNHLYFYWYRQILGQKVEFLVSFYNNEISEKSEIFDDQFSVERPDGSNFTLKIRSTKLEDSAMYFCASSVLAGNTGELFFGEGSRLTVL.

This clone showed up just a few times. The CDR3 coding sequence is TGTGCCAGCTCACCACCTTTGAGCTCCTACGAGCAGTACTTC. Its protein product is CASSPPLSSYEQYF. This chain uses TRBV18 with TRBJ2-7; D ambiguous. Germline V gene data show CDR1 as KGHSH and CDR2 as LQKENI. Trimming took off 0 bases at V and 0 bases at J, with 6 bases between the two ends. The CDR3 length is 14 residues.

V gene TRBV5-1 combines with J gene TRBJ1-4, with TRBD1 as a possible D gene (5 bases). CDR1 SGHRS and CDR2 YFSETQ come from the germline V gene. The germline V and J ends were trimmed by 1 base and 7 bases, with 20 bases remaining between them. The CDR3 is 17 amino acids. The CDR3 sequence is CASSLRFGQGSREKLFF. The CDR3 DNA reads TGCGCCAGCAGCTTGAGGTTTGGGCAGGGAAGTCGTGAAAAACTGTTTTTT.

This clone is a singleton in its sample. The chain carries TRBV5-8 and TRBJ2-1, with TRBD2 matching 14 bases. Germline CDR1 SGHTS, CDR2 YDEGEE. V gave up 4 bases and J gave up 8 bases; unmatched junction bases: 5. This CDR3 has 15 residues. In DNA, the CDR3 is TGTGCCAGCAGCGCCGGGACTAGCGGGGGCGATGAGCAGTTCTTC. It is translated as CASSAGTSGGDEQFF.

The J gene is TRBJ1-1, the V gene TRBV28; D possibly corresponds to TRBD1 (6 bases). Germline V gives CDR1 MDHEN, CDR2 SYDVKM. The length of the CDR3 is 13 residues. The V end was cut by 7 bases, the J end by 5 bases, with 14 bases between. CDR3 amino acids: CASTAGAPTEAFF. The CDR3 coding sequence is TGTGCCAGCACCGCAGGGGCTCCGACTGAAGCTTTCTTT.

This clone showed up just a few times. J is TRBJ1-6 and V is TRBV30; D gene ambiguous. Trimming pared 2 bases from V and 11 bases from J, leaving 10 bases between. CDR1 is GTSNPN and CDR2 is SVGIG in the germline V gene (reference sequence). This CDR3 has 12 residues. The CDR3 region is CAWSPDLAPLHF. The CDR3 coding sequence is TGTGCCTGGAGTCCTGATTTGGCACCCCTCCACTTT.

The chain recombines TRBV12-5 with TRBJ2-2, with 7 bases identical to TRBD1. The trim removed 6 bases at V and 0 bases at J, leaving 4 bases unmatched. CDR3 length: 15 residues. Germline V gene data show CDR1 as LGHNT and CDR2 as FRNRAP. CDR3: CASGQGPANTGELFF. The CDR3 nucleotides are TGTGCTAGTGGACAGGGGCCGGCGAACACCGGGGAGCTGTTTTTT.

The V call is TRBV10-2, the J call TRBJ1-2; perhaps TRBD1 as D (5 bases). This CDR3 spans 16 amino acids. Looked up from germline, CDR1 is WSHSY and CDR2 is SAAADI. V lost 1 base and J lost 0, with 12 bases in between. CDR3 residues: CASSELVWGTNYGYTF. CDR3 coding DNA: TGCGCCAGCAGTGAGTTAGTCTGGGGGACTAACTATGGCTACACCTTC.

V and J are TRBV5-1 and TRBJ1-2; D is ambiguous. V lost 4 bases to trimming and J lost 4 bases, with 8 bases between them. Germline loops: CDR1 SGHRS, CDR2 YFSETQ. The CDR3 length is 12 residues. CDR3 protein: CASSGSSYGYTF. CDR3 nucleotides: TGCGCCAGCAGCGGGAGTAGCTATGGCTACACCTTC. Full variable domain (rest looked up from reference TRBV5-1 and TRBJ1-2): KAGVTQTPRYLIKTRGQQVTLSCSPISGHRSVSWYQQTPGQGLQFLFEYFSETQRNKGNFPGRFSGRQFSNSRSEMNVSTLELGDSALYLCASSGSSYGYTFGSGTRLTVV.

The rearrangement uses TRBV7-8 and TRBJ2-5, with unresolved D. Trimming pared 1 base from V and 5 bases from J, leaving 11 bases between. The germline V gene has CDR1 SGHVS and CDR2 FQNEAQ. CDR3 size: 14 residues. The CDR3 DNA is TGTGCCAGCAGCTTAGTAGTGAGCGCGGAGACCCAGTACTTC. It codes for CASSLVVSAETQYF.

The chain couples TRBV28 to TRBJ2-1; TRBD1 aligns across 7 bases. CDR3 length: 16 residues. Germline CDR1 is MDHEN and CDR2 is SYDVKM. Trimming cost V 3 bases and J 0 bases; bases outside gene matches: 5. The CDR3 sequence is CASSFLRTGSYNEQFF. For the CDR3, the DNA is TGTGCCAGCAGTTTCCTTCGGACAGGCTCCTACAATGAGCAGTTCTTC.

This chain uses TRBV7-8 with TRBJ1-2; 7 bases are shared with TRBD1. The CDR3 consists of 17 residues. Germline CDR1 SGHVS, CDR2 FQNEAQ. V was pared by 4 bases and J by 1 base, with 12 bases of the junction left unmatched. CDR3 DNA sequence: TGTGCCAGCAGCTCGATCACAGGGGTCGTAGTTAACTATGGCTACACCTTC. Its translation: CASSSITGVVVNYGYTF.

This chain joins TRBV7-9 and TRBJ1-6; perhaps TRBD1 as D (6 bases). The CDR3 consists of 13 residues. The ends were cut back, 5 bases at V and 7 bases at J, with 9 bases in the middle. Germline assignment: CDR1 SEHNR and CDR2 FQNEAQ (reference sequence). The CDR3 reads CASSRQGNSPLHF. Written as DNA, the CDR3 is TGTGCCAGCAGCAGGCAGGGGAATTCACCCCTCCACTTT.

The V and J genes are TRBV5-4 and TRBJ2-1; 13 bases map to TRBD2. CDR3 length equals 18 residues. The V segment lost 4 bases and the J segment 7 bases; nucleotides outside the gene matches: 14. Per the germline V gene, CDR1 is SGHNT and CDR2 is YYREEE (reference sequence). DNA of the CDR3: TGTGCCAGCAGCCGGATACCGAGACTAGCGGGGGGCCGGAATGAGCAGTTCTTC. This sequence encodes CASSRIPRLAGGRNEQFF.

This chain links TRBV5-6 with TRBJ2-1, with TRBD1 matching 9 bases. Germline loops: CDR1 SGHDT, CDR2 YYEEEE. J lost 3 bases, V lost 3 bases, and 7 bases had no gene match. The CDR3 is made up of 16 amino acids. This CDR3 reads CASSWGQGGHYNEQFF. Here the CDR3 DNA reads TGTGCCAGCAGCTGGGGACAGGGAGGTCACTACAATGAGCAGTTCTTC.

The V call is TRBV15, the J call TRBJ2-2, with D unresolved. This CDR3 has 13 residues. Trimming stripped 2 bases from V and 5 bases from J, with 6 bases between. Germline lookup yields CDR1 LNHNV and CDR2 YYDKDF (reference sequence). In DNA form, the CDR3 reads TGTGCCACCAGCAGACCCCTAACCGGGGAGCTGTTTTTT. It yields the protein CATSRPLTGELFF.

V gene TRBV5-1 combines with J gene TRBJ2-1; 7 nucleotides match TRBD1. The trim removed 0 bases at V and 3 bases at J, leaving 3 bases unmatched. Looked up from germline, CDR1 is SGHRS and CDR2 is YFSETQ. This CDR3 contains 15 residues. The CDR3 nucleotides are TGCGCCAGCAGCTTGGCCGGGGACAGCTACAATGAGCAGTTCTTC. Translating it yields CASSLAGDSYNEQFF.

The gene calls are TRBV7-9 and TRBJ2-3; TRBD1 matches 7 bases. Germline-derived CDR1 and CDR2 are SEHNR and FQNEAQ (reference sequence). J was trimmed by 0 bases and V by 5 bases; bases with no gene match: 11. CDR3 length equals 17 residues. CDR3 in amino acids: CASSAGPRGSSTDTQYF. The CDR3, as DNA: TGTGCCAGCAGCGCGGGTCCCAGGGGGTCTAGCACAGATACGCAGTATTTT.

The chain uses TRBV19 and TRBJ2-7; 8 nucleotides agree with TRBD1. The length of the CDR3 is 15 residues. CDR1 and CDR2 (germline): LNHDA, SQIVND (reference sequence). With V trimmed by 5 bases and J by 0 bases, 6 bases remained unmatched. The CDR3 spells CASSDGDRLSYEQYF. The CDR3, as DNA: TGTGCCAGTAGTGATGGGGACAGGCTCTCCTACGAGCAGTACTTC.

The genes are TRBV25-1 and TRBJ2-2; TRBD1 agrees at 7 bases. This CDR3 contains 14 residues. Germline V gene data show CDR1 as MGHDK and CDR2 as SYGVNS. Losses at the gene ends were 3 bases for V and 4 bases for J; bases not matched to a gene: 2. The CDR3 nucleotides are TGTGCCAGCAGTGAGGGACAGATCACCGGGGAGCTGTTTTTT. This codes for CASSEGQITGELFF. Full variable domain (outside the CDR3, taken from reference TRBV25-1 and TRBJ2-2): EADIYQTPRYLVIGTGKKITLECSQTMGHDKMYWYQQDPGMELHLIHYSYGVNSTEKGDLSSESTVSRIRTEHFPLTLESARPSHTSQYLCASSEGQITGELFFGEGSRLTVL.

The V call is TRBV6-4, the J call TRBJ2-1, with D possibly matching TRBD1 (6 bases). With 6 bases removed from V and 1 base from J, the gap between germline ends came to 22 bases. The CDR3 loop spans 18 amino acids. Germline V CDR1 and CDR2: MRHNA, SNTAGT. CDR3 protein: CASSKKGKTGWSYNEQFF. CDR3 nucleotides: TGTGCCAGCAGCAAAAAGGGCAAAACAGGGTGGTCCTACAATGAGCAGTTCTTC.

V gene TRBV6-4 combines with J gene TRBJ2-3; 12 positions match TRBD2. V shed 6 bases and J 8 bases; nucleotides not matched to a gene: 3. In germline, CDR1 is MRHNA, CDR2 SNTAGT. CDR3 length: 13 residues. The CDR3 sequence: CASSPTSGGTQYF. CDR3 coding DNA: TGTGCCAGCAGCCCGACTAGCGGGGGTACGCAGTATTTT.

The CDR3 DNA sequence: TGTGCCAGCAGCTTAGGGTATAGCGGTATCCCCACAGATACGCAGTATTTT. Its protein is CASSLGYSGIPTDTQYF. The gene calls are TRBV11-2 and TRBJ2-3; D may be TRBD2 (6 bases). The CDR3 runs to 17 residues. Germline lookup yields CDR1 SGHAT and CDR2 FQNNGV. Trimming left V 1 base short and J 2 bases short, with 16 bases between. The full variable domain, completed using reference TRBV11-2 and TRBJ2-3, is EAGVAQSPRYKIIEKRQSVAFWCNPISGHATLYWYQQILGQGPKLLIQFQNNGVVDDSQLPKDRFSAERLKGVDSTLKIQPAKLEDSAVYLCASSLGYSGIPTDTQYFGPGTRLTVL.